This entry is about one T cell receptor (beta chain). The PCR had 60 Vbeta and 13 Jbeta primers. Profiled with immunoSEQ multiplex PCR; TCRdb holds only in-frame clones, not every one. The profile covers tens of thousands of clones, with around 74% appearing a single time and around a tenth taken by the ten largest. CDR1 is MNHNS, CDR2 SASEGT, per germline. The CDR3 runs to 12 residues. The V and J ends lost 5 bases and 4 bases respectively, with 6 bases between them. This sample is part of a study of cytomegalovirus exposure and HLA in healthy donors. This chain connects TRBV6-1 to TRBJ1-5; unclear D gene. Input material: PBMCs. The sequence was collected from a man between 25 and 39 years old in good health and CMV-seropositive. This CDR3 reads CASSPENQPQHF. CDR3 bases: TGTGCCAGCAGTCCTGAGAATCAGCCCCAGCATTTT.